A single sample gave rise to the 29 T cell receptor beta chains below, sequenced in a study of blood T cell repertoires in COVID-19. Using immunoSEQ multiplex PCR, the repertoire was profiled, and TCRdb retains in-frame clones only, with some absent. The sample holds 140,000 to 150,000 clones, around 89% seen once. Sequencing was done on a sample of PBMCs or T cells enriched from blood (not recorded which). These receptor sequences come from a woman aged 25-40 years with acute COVID-19.

The rearrangement links TRBV28 to TRBJ2-3, with 9 bases that match TRBD2. V lost 3 bases and J lost 4; bases outside the gene matches: 5. The CDR3 consists of 15 residues. From germline, CDR1 is MDHEN and CDR2 SYDVKM. The CDR3 coding sequence is TGTGCCAGCAGTTTTCTGGTAGCGGGGGCAGATACGCAGTATTTT. Encoded protein: CASSFLVAGADTQYF.

This clone has a single count. This chain joins TRBV7-9 and TRBJ2-3; D is possibly TRBD2 (5 bases). Trimming left V 1 base short and J 0 bases short, with 20 bases between. CDR1 and CDR2 from the germline V gene are SEHNR and FQNEAQ (reference sequence). The CDR3 is 19 residues long. The CDR3 loop reads CASSLGLVWAEASTDTQYF. The CDR3 bases are TGTGCCAGCAGCTTAGGGTTGGTCTGGGCGGAGGCTAGCACAGATACGCAGTATTTT.

Notes on this clone: Other DNA sequences in this sample translate to the same CDR3. The chain links TRBV27 to TRBJ2-2; D unresolved. In germline, CDR1 is MNHEY, CDR2 SMNVEV (reference sequence). Between the trimmed V and J ends, which lost 5 bases and 1 base, there was a span of 8 bases. The CDR3 has 14 residues. The CDR3 protein is CASSPDWNTGELFF. CDR3 bases: TGTGCCAGCAGTCCCGACTGGAACACCGGGGAGCTGTTTTTT.

V and J are TRBV6-1 and TRBJ2-3; 8 positions agree with TRBD2. The germline gives CDR1 MNHNS, CDR2 SASEGT. Germline trimming cut 2 bases from V and 0 bases from J; bases unmatched to any gene: 4. The CDR3 has 16 amino acids. This CDR3 is CASSETSGGSTDTQYF. The CDR3 region has the DNA TGTGCCAGCAGTGAAACGAGCGGGGGAAGCACAGATACGCAGTATTTT.

This clone appeared a single time. The gene calls are TRBV5-6 and TRBJ2-1; 9 positions match TRBD2. Germline assignment: CDR1 SGHDT and CDR2 YYEEEE. There are 17 residues in the CDR3. After removal of 4 bases from V and 4 bases from J, the junction contained 12 bases not matched to a gene. CDR3: CASSPLPGLADYNEQFF. In DNA, the CDR3 is TGTGCCAGCAGCCCTCTTCCGGGACTAGCAGATTACAATGAGCAGTTCTTC.

The chain joins TRBV28 to TRBJ1-1, with 7 bases matching TRBD1. J lost 0 bases, V lost 8 bases, and 9 bases had no gene match. The germline gives CDR1 MDHEN, CDR2 SYDVKM. CDR3 length: 15 residues. The DNA for the CDR3 is TGTGCCAGCCGACAGGGAGTGTTTATGAACACTGAAGCTTTCTTT. Translation gives CASRQGVFMNTEAFF.

V usage is TRBV4-2 and J usage is TRBJ2-7; tentatively, D is TRBD2 (6 bases). The ends were cut back, 1 base at V and 5 bases at J, with 15 bases in the middle. The germline gives CDR1 LGHNA, CDR2 YNFKEQ. CDR3 length: 15 amino acids. The CDR3 loop is CASSQASGESHEQYF. The CDR3 DNA reads TGTGCCAGCAGCCAAGCTTCGGGAGAGTCCCACGAGCAGTACTTC.

This clone was detected only a few times. The chain employs TRBV27 and TRBJ1-2; D is uncertain. CDR3 length: 13 residues. From germline, CDR1 is MNHEY and CDR2 SMNVEV (reference sequence). Trimming removed 5 bases from V and 2 bases from J, with 9 bases in between. The CDR3 sequence is CASSLEKNYGYTF. As DNA, the CDR3 is TGTGCCAGCAGTCTGGAGAAAAACTATGGCTACACCTTC.

The chain joins TRBV11-2 to TRBJ1-4, with 8 positions matching TRBD1. V gave up 2 bases and J gave up 5 bases; unmatched junction bases: 7. The CDR3 covers 16 residues. CDR1 and CDR2 (germline): SGHAT, FQNNGV. The CDR3 sequence is CASSLQNRGDNEKLFF. The CDR3 DNA sequence: TGTGCCAGCAGCTTACAGAACAGGGGGGACAATGAAAAACTGTTTTTT.

This clone was seen just once. The chain combines TRBV10-2 with TRBJ2-5; D possibly corresponds to TRBD1 (5 bases). The V gene's germline CDR1 is WSHSY and CDR2 SAAADI. The CDR3 runs 14 residues. V lost 6 bases and J 1 base, leaving 12 bases between the germline ends. The CDR3 is CASSKGLLQETQYF. CDR3 bases: TGCGCCAGCAGCAAGGGGCTCCTCCAAGAGACCCAGTACTTC.

This sequence joins TRBV27 and TRBJ2-2, with 7 bases that match TRBD1. J lost 3 bases, V lost 6 bases, and 7 bases had no gene match. This CDR3 spans 15 amino acids. CDR1 is MNHEY, CDR2 SMNVEV, per germline (reference sequence). The CDR3 DNA is TGTGCCAGCAGGAACAGGGGCGTCTACACCGGGGAGCTGTTTTTT. Protein sequence: CASRNRGVYTGELFF.

The sample holds one count of this clone. The V call is TRBV27, the J call TRBJ1-2, with 7 bases identical to TRBD1. V dropped 5 bases and J dropped 0; count of bases not matched to a gene: 12. Germline V gene sequence: CDR1 MNHEY, CDR2 SMNVEV (reference sequence). The CDR3 is 17 amino acids. CDR3 residues: CASSLRARGNANYGYTF. CDR3 DNA: TGTGCCAGCAGTCTAAGGGCCAGGGGGAATGCTAACTATGGCTACACCTTC.

The rearrangement uses TRBV18 and TRBJ1-4, with D tentatively TRBD1 (6 bases). This CDR3 contains 17 residues. The germline V and J ends were trimmed by 3 bases and 8 bases, with 22 bases remaining between them. The germline V gene encodes CDR1 KGHSH and CDR2 LQKENI. The CDR3 protein is CASSPPGGGQRGEKLFF. The CDR3, as DNA: TGTGCCAGCTCACCCCCCGGTGGAGGACAGCGAGGGGAAAAACTGTTTTTT.

CDR3 region: CATSSAGTGPYGEQYF. The CDR3, as DNA: TGTGCCACCAGTTCAGCCGGGACAGGGCCCTACGGGGAGCAGTACTTC. The rearrangement uses TRBV24-1 and TRBJ2-7, with 9 nucleotides matching TRBD1. Trimming cost V 6 bases and J 7 bases; bases outside gene matches: 15. This CDR3 region has 16 residues. Germline CDR1 is KGHDR and CDR2 is SFDVKD.

The genes are TRBV7-2 and TRBJ1-2; 10 nucleotides agree with TRBD1. The CDR3 extends over 16 amino acids. Germline CDR1 SGHTA, CDR2 FQGNSA. After removal of 4 bases from V and 4 bases from J, the junction contained 9 bases not matched to a gene. CDR3 region: CASSSLTGTGVYGYTF. The CDR3 nucleotides read TGTGCCAGCAGCTCCCTAACTGGGACAGGGGTCTATGGCTACACCTTC.

The chain combines TRBV5-1 with TRBJ2-5; 9 positions agree with TRBD2. V gave up 3 bases and J gave up 5 bases; unmatched junction bases: 11. The V gene's germline CDR1 is SGHRS and CDR2 YFSETQ. CDR3 size: 16 residues. For the CDR3, the DNA is TGCGCCAGCAGCTCCCAATTAGCGGGAGATGAGGAGACCCAGTACTTC. This sequence encodes CASSSQLAGDEETQYF.

CDR3 coding DNA: TGTGCCAGCAGTTTAAGCGTTGGAGGCACTGAAGCTTTCTTT. This encodes CASSLSVGGTEAFF. The rearrangement links TRBV27 to TRBJ1-1; D remains ambiguous. Trimming took 2 bases from V and 4 from J, leaving 11 bases between them. CDR3 length: 14 residues. Germline CDR1 and CDR2: MNHEY and SMNVEV (reference sequence).

The genes are TRBV18 and TRBJ1-2, with D uncertain. Germline CDR1 KGHSH, CDR2 LQKENI. V was pared by 5 bases and J by 2 bases, with 6 bases between. The CDR3 runs 12 residues. The CDR3 nucleotides are TGTGCCAGCTCATCGGAGAACTATGGCTACACCTTC. The encoded protein is CASSSENYGYTF.

The chain carries TRBV11-2 and TRBJ2-1; D remains ambiguous. This CDR3 spans 13 amino acids. Germline V lookup: CDR1 SGHAT, CDR2 FQNNGV. Trimming shortened V by 4 bases and J by 8 bases, and 12 bases separated the two germline ends. The DNA for the CDR3 is TGTGCCAGCAGCTCCGAAGCTATGGATGAGCAGTTCTTC. It is translated as CASSSEAMDEQFF. Based on the CDR3 plus reference TRBV11-2 and TRBJ2-1, the full variable domain is EAGVAQSPRYKIIEKRQSVAFWCNPISGHATLYWYQQILGQGPKLLIQFQNNGVVDDSQLPKDRFSAERLKGVDSTLKIQPAKLEDSAVYLCASSSEAMDEQFFGPGTRLTVL.

This clone turned up a few times. The rearrangement joins TRBV27 to TRBJ2-7, with TRBD1 matching over 8 bases. Unmatched junction bases numbered 7, after V lost 6 bases and J lost 3 bases. This CDR3 region has 14 residues. CDR1 is MNHEY, CDR2 SMNVEV, per germline (reference sequence). The CDR3 protein is CASRRGQGNYEQYF. As DNA, the CDR3 is TGTGCCAGCAGGCGCGGACAGGGTAACTACGAGCAGTACTTC.

The genes are TRBV29-1 and TRBJ2-7; a possible D gene is TRBD1 (6 bases). Trimming cost V 2 bases and J 2 bases, with 10 bases left between them. Germline CDR1 SQVTM, CDR2 ANQGSEA. This CDR3 spans 13 amino acids. DNA of the CDR3: TGCAGCGTTGAAAGGACAGAGACCTACGAGCAGTACTTC. Its translation: CSVERTETYEQYF.

The V call is TRBV12-3 or TRBV12-4, the J call TRBJ1-6; 7 nucleotides match TRBD1. This CDR3 contains 12 residues. V gave up 3 bases and J gave up 11 bases; unmatched junction bases: 1. This CDR3 is CASSLGTAPLHF. The CDR3 bases are TGTGCCAGCAGTTTGGGGACAGCACCCCTCCACTTT.

The chain has TRBV9 and TRBJ1-2; D gene uncertain. The CDR3 has 13 residues. V dropped 3 bases and J dropped 0 bases, with 6 bases sitting between them. Per the germline V gene, CDR1 is SGDLS and CDR2 is YYNGEE. CDR3 bases: TGTGCCAGCAGCGCCGGGACTAACTATGGCTACACCTTC. It encodes CASSAGTNYGYTF.

The chain is built from TRBV29-1 and TRBJ2-7; 7 nucleotides agree with TRBD2. Germline V lookup: CDR1 SQVTM, CDR2 ANQGSEA. With V trimmed by 6 bases and J by 6 bases, 8 bases remained unmatched. This CDR3 spans 12 amino acids. The CDR3 spells CSVGRVDSEQYF. In nucleotides, the CDR3 is TGCAGCGTGGGGAGGGTTGACAGCGAGCAGTACTTC.

The rearrangement joins TRBV7-2 to TRBJ2-1, with 11 bases fitting TRBD2. This CDR3 spans 16 amino acids. With V trimmed by 5 bases and J by 9 bases, 12 bases remained unmatched. The germline V gene has CDR1 SGHTA and CDR2 FQGNSA. CDR3 amino acids: CASSSGVAGGEGEQFF. CDR3 DNA sequence: TGTGCCAGCAGCAGTGGGGTAGCGGGAGGGGAGGGTGAGCAGTTCTTC.

The chain joins TRBV28 to TRBJ1-5, with 10 bases lining up with TRBD1. This CDR3 has 14 amino acids. V dropped 9 bases and J dropped 5; count of bases not matched to a gene: 7. Germline CDR1 is MDHEN and CDR2 is SYDVKM. This CDR3 is CASVPGTGDQPQHF. The CDR3, as DNA: TGTGCCAGTGTGCCGGGGACAGGGGATCAGCCCCAGCATTTT.

The J gene is TRBJ2-6, the V gene TRBV24-1; no definite D call. The germline V gene encodes CDR1 KGHDR and CDR2 SFDVKD. The CDR3 loop spans 15 amino acids. V lost 6 bases to trimming and J lost 0 bases, with 8 bases between them. CDR3 in amino acids: CATSPERSGANVLTF. In DNA form, the CDR3 reads TGTGCCACCAGTCCGGAGCGCTCTGGGGCCAACGTCCTGACTTTC.

This clone appeared once. The rearrangement joins TRBV13 to TRBJ2-3, with a weak D call TRBD2 (6 bases). Trimming took off 5 bases at V and 4 bases at J, with 16 bases between the two ends. Germline values: CDR1 PRHDT, CDR2 FYEKMQ (reference sequence). This CDR3 contains 15 residues. CDR3 nucleotide sequence: TGTGCCAGCAGCCCATGGGGGGAGATCGCAGATACGCAGTATTTT. Encoded protein: CASSPWGEIADTQYF.

This clone was seen once. This chain links TRBV6-5 with TRBJ1-4; D is unclear. Germline V gives CDR1 MNHEY, CDR2 SVGAGI. The CDR3 consists of 15 residues. Trimming took off 5 bases at V and 7 bases at J, with 17 bases between the two ends. CDR3 nucleotide sequence: TGTGCCAGCAGTCACAGATCCGCCATGAGTGAAAAACTGTTTTTT. Amino acid sequence: CASSHRSAMSEKLFF.